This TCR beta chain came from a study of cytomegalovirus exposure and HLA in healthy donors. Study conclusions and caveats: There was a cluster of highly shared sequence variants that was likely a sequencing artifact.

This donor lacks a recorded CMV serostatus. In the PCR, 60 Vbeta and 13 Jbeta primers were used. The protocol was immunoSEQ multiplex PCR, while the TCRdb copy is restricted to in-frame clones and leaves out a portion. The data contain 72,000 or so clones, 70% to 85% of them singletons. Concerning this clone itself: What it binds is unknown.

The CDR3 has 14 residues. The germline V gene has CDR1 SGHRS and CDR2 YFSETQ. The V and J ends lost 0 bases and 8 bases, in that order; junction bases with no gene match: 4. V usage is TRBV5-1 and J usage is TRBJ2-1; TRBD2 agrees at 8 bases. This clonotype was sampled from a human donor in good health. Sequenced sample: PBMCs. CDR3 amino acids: CASSLDSGNDEQFF. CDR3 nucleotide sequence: TGCGCCAGCAGCTTGGATAGCGGGAACGATGAGCAGTTCTTC.